Sequencing of this T cell receptor beta chain was carried out in a study of T cell responses to AZD1222 COVID-19 vaccine (dated by TCRdb to 2020 to 2023). About the full investigation: A total of approximately 240 trial participants underwent TCR sequencing, of whom around 200 received two doses of AZD1222 and about 25 received two doses of the MenACWY control vaccine. Enrollment into the trials was organized by age into subgroups of 18-55, 56-69 and 70-plus years, and those subgroups contained approximately 150, 30 and 60 TCR-sequenced participants, respectively.

In the germline V gene (reference sequence), CDR1 corresponds to LGHDT and CDR2 to YNNKEL. From the cysteine up to the phenylalanine, the CDR3 has a length of 18 residues. Left in the record is the CDR3 DNA by itself, 54 bases read in frame from the first base. The CDR3 regions of human TCRbeta chains were analyzed by immunosequencing. The published analysis was carried out like this. Repertoire TCRs were checked for matches against a reference library of SARS-CoV-2-specific TCRs that had been generated using the MIRA antigen-specificity platform. Breadth was defined as the fraction of unique TCRs that were SARS-CoV-2-associated, and depth was defined as the fraction of total T cells that were SARS-CoV-2-associated. Using the MIRA data, every spike-specific TCR was mapped to the spike region that the TCR reacted to and assigned to either a CD4 or a CD8 class. Log10-transformed breadth and depth values were compared by one-way ANOVA with Sidak's multiple comparisons tests. TCRdb re-hosts the immuneACCESS table, in-frame sequences only. Its copies lack some clones; in the studies checked, an unresolved V gene accounts for under half of them, and the cause for the rest is not known. From that table come the V and J calls and clone size; the DNA was used to work out D and trimming. The sample has about 73,000 clones on record, 89% of them singletons. The top ten hold 9.3% of the sample.

General study outcomes and caveats: The 56-69-year group was small, and its depth increase did not reach significance, likely because of low power. Only a handful of AZD1222 recipients were SARS-CoV-2 seropositive at baseline, limiting conclusions about previously exposed vaccinees. Because no day 14 peak-response samples were available, the repertoires could be characterized only after the peak T cell response. Most participants were white British and females outnumbered males, and the authors suggested that clonal diversity may have been underestimated. The whole spike protein was spanned by vaccine-associated CD4 TCRs, and dominant responses were seen in regions 160-218 and 743-854. Reportedly, close to half of the unique spike-specific TCRs recognized epitopes lying outside the regions that are mutated in the B.1.351 and B.1.1.7 variants. After two AZD1222 doses, spike-specific TCR breadth and depth were significantly higher than at day 0 and than in MenACWY recipients.

The count of this clone is one. Its antigen specificity is not known. At one end, the junction sequence differs from germline, possibly due to a read error. The time point tag for this specimen amounts to: about 28 days (+/-7) after the second vaccine dose. AZD1222 recipients with second doses at about 4 weeks or about 12 weeks were pooled, because spike-specific TCR depth and breadth did not differ between schedules. The vaccinee samples were drawn from two UK trials, COV001 and COV002, one of which was a single-blind randomized controlled phase 2/3 trial testing AZD1222 (ChAdOx1 nCoV-19) in healthy adults. For TCRbeta chain sequencing, PBMC samples from trial participants were taken at day 0 and at day 28 after the second dose.

The receptor was derived from an adult who received the AZD1222 COVID-19 vaccine. Sequences were derived from peripheral blood, sampled 28 days after the second AZD1222 dose. The rearranged chain carries TRBV3-1 (or the pseudogene TRBV3-2) and TRBJ2-3, with TRBD2 identical over 9 junction bases. The CDR3 amino acid sequence is: CASSQGRASGGITDTQYF. DNA sequence: TGTGCCAGCAGCCAAGGGCGAGCGAGCGGGGGGATCACAGACACGCAGTATTTT.